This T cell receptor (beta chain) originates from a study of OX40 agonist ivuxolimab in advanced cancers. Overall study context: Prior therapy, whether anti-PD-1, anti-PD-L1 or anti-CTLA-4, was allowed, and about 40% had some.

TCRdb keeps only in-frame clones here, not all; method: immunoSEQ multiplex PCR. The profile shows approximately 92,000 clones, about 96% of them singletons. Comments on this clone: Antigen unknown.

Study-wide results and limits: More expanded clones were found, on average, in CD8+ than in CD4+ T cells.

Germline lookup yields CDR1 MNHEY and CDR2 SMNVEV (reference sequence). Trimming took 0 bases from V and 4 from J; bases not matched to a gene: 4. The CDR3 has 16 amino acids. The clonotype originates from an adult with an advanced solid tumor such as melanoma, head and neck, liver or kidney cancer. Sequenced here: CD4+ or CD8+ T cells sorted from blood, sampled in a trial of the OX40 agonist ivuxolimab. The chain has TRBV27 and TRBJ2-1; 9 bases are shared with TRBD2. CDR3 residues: CASSLSIAGAYNEQFF. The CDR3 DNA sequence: TGTGCCAGCAGTTTATCGATAGCGGGGGCGTACAATGAGCAGTTCTTC.